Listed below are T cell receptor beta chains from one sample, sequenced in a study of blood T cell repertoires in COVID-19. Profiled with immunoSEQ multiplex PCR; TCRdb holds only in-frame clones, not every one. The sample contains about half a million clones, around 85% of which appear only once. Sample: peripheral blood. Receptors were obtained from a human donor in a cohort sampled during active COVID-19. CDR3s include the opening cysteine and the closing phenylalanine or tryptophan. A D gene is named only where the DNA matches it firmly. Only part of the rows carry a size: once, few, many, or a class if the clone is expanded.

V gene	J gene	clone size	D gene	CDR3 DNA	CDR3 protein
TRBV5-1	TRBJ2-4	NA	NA	TGCGCCAGCAGCTTTGCGGGCGGCAAAAACATTCAGTACTTC	CASSFAGGKNIQYF
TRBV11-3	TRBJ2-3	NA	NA	TGTGCCAGCAGCTTAGATCAGGGGTTCACAGATACGCAGTATTTT	CASSLDQGFTDTQYF
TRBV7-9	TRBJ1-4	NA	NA	TGTGCCAGCAGCTCGACAAGGGAGGAAAAACTGTTTTTT	CASSSTREEKLFF
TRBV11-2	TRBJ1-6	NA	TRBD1	TGTGCCAGCAGCTTTAGGACAGGGGAATCACCCCTCCACTTT	CASSFRTGESPLHF
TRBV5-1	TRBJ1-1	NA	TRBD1	TGCGCCAGCAGCTTCCATACAGGGGAACGTAAGGGAACTGAAGCTTTCTTT	CASSFHTGERKGTEAFF
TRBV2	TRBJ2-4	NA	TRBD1	TGTGCCAGCAGGGGGTACAGGGGGCGCGAAAACATTCAGTACTTC	CASRGYRGRENIQYF
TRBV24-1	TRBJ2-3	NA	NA	TGTGCCACCAGTGATTTGGCAGGGCTTAGGGATACGCAGTATTTT	CATSDLAGLRDTQYF
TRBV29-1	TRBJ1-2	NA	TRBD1	TGCAGCGTCGATCCAGGGGGCGCTGGTGGCTACACCTTC	CSVDPGGAGGYTF
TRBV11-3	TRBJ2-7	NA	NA	TGTGCCAGCAGCTTAGGGCCTGGCTCCTACGAGCAGTACTTC	CASSLGPGSYEQYF
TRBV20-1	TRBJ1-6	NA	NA	TGCAGTGCTAGTCACGGGGGTGATTCACCCCTCCACTTT	CSASHGGDSPLHF
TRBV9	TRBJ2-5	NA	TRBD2	TGTGCCAGCAGCCCCGGGGTAGCGGGGAGATCAGAAGAGACCCAGTACTTC	CASSPGVAGRSEETQYF
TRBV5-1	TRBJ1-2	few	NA	TGCGCCAGCAGCTTGGCACAGAACGATGGCTACACCTTC	CASSLAQNDGYTF
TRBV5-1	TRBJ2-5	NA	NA	TGCGCCAGCAGCTTGGATCCAGGAGGAAAGACCCAGTACTTC	CASSLDPGGKTQYF
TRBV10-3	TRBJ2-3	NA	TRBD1	TGTGCCATCGAGTCAGGACAGGGGGATATCACAGATACGCAGTATTTT	CAIESGQGDITDTQYF
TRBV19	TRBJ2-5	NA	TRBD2	TGTGCCAGTAGTAGAGTCGCGGGAGGGTTTGGGACCCAGTACTTC	CASSRVAGGFGTQYF
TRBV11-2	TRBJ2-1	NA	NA	TGTGCCAGCAGCCGTGACAGCTCCTACAATGAGCAGTTCTTC	CASSRDSSYNEQFF
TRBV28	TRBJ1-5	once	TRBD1	TGTGCCAGCACCACAGGGGGATATCAGCCCCAGCATTTT	CASTTGGYQPQHF
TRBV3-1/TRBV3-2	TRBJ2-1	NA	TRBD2	TGTGCCAGCAGCCCTCTTGTGGTAGCGGGAGAGGAGGACAATGAGCAGTTCTTC	CASSPLVVAGEEDNEQFF
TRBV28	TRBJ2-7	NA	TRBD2	TGTGCCAGCAGTTCGGGACTAGCACACTACGAGCAGTACTTC	CASSSGLAHYEQYF
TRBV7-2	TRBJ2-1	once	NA	TGTGCCAGCAGCTTAGCCCCTTTGTCGGACAATGAGCAGTTCTTC	CASSLAPLSDNEQFF
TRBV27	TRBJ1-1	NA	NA	TGTGCCAGCAGTTTAACAGAGCCTATGAACACTGAAGCTTTCTTT	CASSLTEPMNTEAFF
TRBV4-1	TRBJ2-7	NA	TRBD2	TGCGCCAGCAGCGGACTAGCGGAAATTTCCTACGAGCAGTACTTC	CASSGLAEISYEQYF
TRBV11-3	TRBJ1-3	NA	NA	TGTGCCAGCAGCTTAGATCCAGAGGGAGGCTGTACTGGAAACACCATATATTTT	CASSLDPEGGCTGNTIYF
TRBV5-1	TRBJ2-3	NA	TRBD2	TGCGCCAGCAGCTTGGCCGGGGGAGGGGAGGATACGCAGTATTTT	CASSLAGGGEDTQYF
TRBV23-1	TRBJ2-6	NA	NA	TGCGCCAGCAGCCTCCTGAATGGCACTGGGGCCAACGTCCTGACTTTC	CASSLLNGTGANVLTF
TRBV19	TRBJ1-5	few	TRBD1	TGTGCCAGTAGTATAATCCCGACAGGGTCCGGCAATCAGCCCCAGCATTTT	CASSIIPTGSGNQPQHF
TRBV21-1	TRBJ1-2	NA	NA	TGTGCCACTCCGGGACAGGGTTCCTATGGCTACACCTTC	CATPGQGSYGYTF
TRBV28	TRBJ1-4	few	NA	TGTGCCAGCAGTTTAACGGGGAATGATGAAAAACTGTTTTTT	CASSLTGNDEKLFF
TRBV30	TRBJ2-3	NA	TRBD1	TGTGCCTGGAGCTTAGACTTGACAGGGGATACGCAGTATTTT	CAWSLDLTGDTQYF
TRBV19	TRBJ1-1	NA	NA	TGTGCCAGTAGTATAGGGGACTCCTTTAGCGCTGAAGCTTTCTTT	CASSIGDSFSAEAFF
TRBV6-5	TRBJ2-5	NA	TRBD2	TGTGCCACCTCCATGCGGGAGGGTAGGAAGACCCAGTACTTC	CATSMREGRKTQYF
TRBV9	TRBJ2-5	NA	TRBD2	TGTGCCAGCAGCGTAGGGGGACTAGCGGGACTTTCATCGGAGACCCAGTACTTC	CASSVGGLAGLSSETQYF
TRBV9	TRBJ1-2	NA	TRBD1	TGTGCCAGCAGCCCCGGGACAGGGGTTGGATATGGCTACACCTTC	CASSPGTGVGYGYTF
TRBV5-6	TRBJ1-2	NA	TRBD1	TGTGCCAGCAGCTACGAATTAATGGGACAGGGGGCGGGAGGCTACACCTTC	CASSYELMGQGAGGYTF
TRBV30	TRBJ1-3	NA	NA	TGTGCCTGGAGTAAACAGGGAAACACCATATATTTT	CAWSKQGNTIYF
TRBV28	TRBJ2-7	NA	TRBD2	TGTGCCAGCAGTTATCCCCTAGCGGGAGTAACCTACGAGCAGTACTTC	CASSYPLAGVTYEQYF
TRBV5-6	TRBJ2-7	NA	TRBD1	TGTGCCAGCAGCTTGTTAGGACAGGGGGGGTACGAGCAGTACTTC	CASSLLGQGGYEQYF
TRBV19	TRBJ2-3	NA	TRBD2	TGTGCCAGTAGTATCCTCAGGACTAGTAGTAGCGGTACGCAGTATTTT	CASSILRTSSSGTQYF
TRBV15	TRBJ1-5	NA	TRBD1	TGTGCCACCAGCAGTACAAGGGGGCGAAATCAGCCCCAGCATTTT	CATSSTRGRNQPQHF
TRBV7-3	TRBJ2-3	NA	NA	TGTGCCAGCAGCTTTGGGAGCGCGCATAGCACAGATACGCAGTATTTT	CASSFGSAHSTDTQYF
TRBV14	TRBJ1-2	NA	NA	TGTGCCAGCAGCCAAGTACTGGGAGGGACGGACTATGGCTACACCTTC	CASSQVLGGTDYGYTF
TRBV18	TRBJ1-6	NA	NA	TGTGCCAGCTCTCCGGACAGAGAGTCACCCCTCCACTTT	CASSPDRESPLHF
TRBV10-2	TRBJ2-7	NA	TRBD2	TGCGCCAGCAGTGAGGGGCTAGCGGGAGGGCCCTACGAGCAGTACTTC	CASSEGLAGGPYEQYF
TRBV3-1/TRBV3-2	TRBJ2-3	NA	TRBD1	TGTGCCAGCAGCCAAGATAGAGGACAGGGTAGCACAGATACGCAGTATTTT	CASSQDRGQGSTDTQYF
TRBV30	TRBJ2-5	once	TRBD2	TGTGCCTGGAGCTCCATACTAGCGGGAGGGCCTTACGAGACCCAGTACTTC	CAWSSILAGGPYETQYF
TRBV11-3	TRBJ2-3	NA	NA	TGTGCCAGCAGTGGACTGGGCAGCACAGATACGCAGTATTTT	CASSGLGSTDTQYF
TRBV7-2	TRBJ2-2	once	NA	TGTGCCAGCAACGTCAATGCACAGCTCACCGGGGAGCTGTTTTTT	CASNVNAQLTGELFF
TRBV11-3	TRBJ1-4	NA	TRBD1	TGTGCCAGCAGCTTAGTAGGGGGACAGGGTGGAGAAAAACTGTTTTTT	CASSLVGGQGGEKLFF
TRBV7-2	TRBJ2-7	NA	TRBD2	TGTGCCAGCAGCCCTGGAGCGATTAGCGGGACCACCTACGAGCAGTACTTC	CASSPGAISGTTYEQYF